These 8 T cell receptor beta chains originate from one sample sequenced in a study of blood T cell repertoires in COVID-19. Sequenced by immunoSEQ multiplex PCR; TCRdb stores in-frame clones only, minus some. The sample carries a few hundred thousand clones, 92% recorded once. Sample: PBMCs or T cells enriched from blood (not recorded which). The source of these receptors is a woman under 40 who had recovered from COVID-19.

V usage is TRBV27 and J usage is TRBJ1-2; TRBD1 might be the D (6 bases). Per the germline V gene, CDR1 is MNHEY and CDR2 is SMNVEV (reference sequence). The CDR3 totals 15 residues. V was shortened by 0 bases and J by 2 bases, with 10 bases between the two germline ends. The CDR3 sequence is CASSLSGQKNYGYTF. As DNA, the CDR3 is TGTGCCAGCAGTTTATCAGGACAGAAAAACTATGGCTACACCTTC.

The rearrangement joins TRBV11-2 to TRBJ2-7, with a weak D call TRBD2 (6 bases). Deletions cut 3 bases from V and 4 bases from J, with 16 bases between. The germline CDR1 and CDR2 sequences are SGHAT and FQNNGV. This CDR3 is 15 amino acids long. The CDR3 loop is CASSLAAGTLYEQYF. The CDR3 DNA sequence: TGTGCCAGCAGCTTGGCAGCCGGGACTCTTTACGAGCAGTACTTC.

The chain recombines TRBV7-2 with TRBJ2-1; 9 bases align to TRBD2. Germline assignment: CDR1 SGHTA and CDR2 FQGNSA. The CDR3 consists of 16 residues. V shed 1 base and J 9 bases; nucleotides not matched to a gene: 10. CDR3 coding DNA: TGTGCCAGCAGCTTAGTGGCGGGAGGGCCCTGGGTTGAGCAGTTCTTC. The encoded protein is CASSLVAGGPWVEQFF. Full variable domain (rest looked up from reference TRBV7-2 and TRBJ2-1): GAGVSQSPSNKVTEKGKDVELRCDPISGHTALYWYRQSLGQGLEFLIYFQGNSAPDKSGLPSDRFSAERTGGSVSTLTIQRTQQEDSAVYLCASSLVAGGPWVEQFFGPGTRLTVL.

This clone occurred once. CDR3 nucleotides: TGTGCCAGCAGTATGCCGGGGTACAATCAGCCCCAGCATTTT. This codes for CASSMPGYNQPQHF. The V gene is TRBV27, the J gene TRBJ1-5; D not certain. CDR3 size: 14 residues. Trimming took off 5 bases at V and 3 bases at J, with 11 bases between the two ends. Germline V gives CDR1 MNHEY, CDR2 SMNVEV (reference sequence).

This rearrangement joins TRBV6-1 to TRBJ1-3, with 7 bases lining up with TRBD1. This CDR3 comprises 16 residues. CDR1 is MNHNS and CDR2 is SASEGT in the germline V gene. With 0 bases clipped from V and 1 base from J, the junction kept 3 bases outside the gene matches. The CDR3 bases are TGTGCCAGCAGTGAAGCGCTGACAGGGTCTGGAAACACCATATATTTT. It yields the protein CASSEALTGSGNTIYF.

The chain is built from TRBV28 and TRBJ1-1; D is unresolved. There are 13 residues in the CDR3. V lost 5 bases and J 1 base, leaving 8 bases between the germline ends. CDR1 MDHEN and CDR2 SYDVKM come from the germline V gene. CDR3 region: CASSSTGNTEAFF. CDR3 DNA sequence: TGTGCCAGCAGTAGCACCGGGAACACTGAAGCTTTCTTT.

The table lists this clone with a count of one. The chain's CDR3 is CASSLSRVPEGGKLFF. The CDR3 bases are TGTGCCAGCAGTTTAAGCAGGGTTCCCGAAGGGGGAAAACTGTTTTTT. The V and J genes are TRBV7-8 and TRBJ1-4; TRBD1 might be the D (6 bases). CDR1 and CDR2 (germline): SGHVS, FQNEAQ. Trimming stripped 6 bases from V and 10 bases from J, with 24 bases between. The CDR3 runs 16 residues.

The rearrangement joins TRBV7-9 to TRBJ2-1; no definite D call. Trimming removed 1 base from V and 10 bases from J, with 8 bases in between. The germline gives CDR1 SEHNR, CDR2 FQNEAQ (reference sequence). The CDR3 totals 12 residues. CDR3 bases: TGTGCCAGCAGCTTAGACAGAGTAGAGCAGTTCTTC. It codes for CASSLDRVEQFF.